Listed here are 32 T cell receptor beta chains from one sample, sequenced in a study of CD8 T cells in Susac syndrome. When the RNA was reverse transcribed, random hexamers were used with an input of about 0.5 to 1 ug. MiXCR, applied by TCRdb to the immunoSEQ multiplex PCR reads, yields one record per CDR3 protein. The sample has 150,000 to 200,000 distinct CDR3 sequences, 92% seen once. The specimen was CD4+ T cells from PBMCs. These receptors all come from a human donor in good health.

The CDR3: CASTGQGRETQYF. CDR3 sequence (DNA): TGTGCCAGCACCGGACAGGGGAGGGAGACCCAGTACTTC. The genes are TRBV7-8 and TRBJ2-5; 9 bases match TRBD1. The V and J ends lost 7 bases and 5 bases, in that order; junction bases with no gene match: 5. The CDR3 has 13 residues. Germline V gene data show CDR1 as SGHVS and CDR2 as FQNEAQ.

The V call is TRBV7-2, the J call TRBJ2-7, with D perhaps matching TRBD1 or TRBD2 (5 bases each). Trimming removed 3 bases from V and 4 bases from J, with 16 bases in between. Looked up from germline, CDR1 is SGHTA and CDR2 is FQGNSA. The CDR3 runs 15 residues. The CDR3 DNA follows: TGTGCCAGCAGCTTGGTGAGAGAGGGGTTATACGAGCAGTACTTC. As protein: CASSLVREGLYEQYF.

This rearrangement joins TRBV20-1 to TRBJ1-1; D is uncertain. This CDR3 is built from 11 residues. With 6 bases removed from V and 1 base from J, the gap between germline ends came to 6 bases. Germline CDR1 DFQATT, CDR2 SNEGSKA (reference sequence). For the CDR3, the DNA is TGCAGTGCCGAAGCGAACACTGAAGCTTTCTTT. Encoded protein: CSAEANTEAFF.

The chain uses TRBV28 and TRBJ1-1; D may be TRBD1 (6 bases). CDR1 and CDR2 from the germline V gene are MDHEN and SYDVKM. Trimming pared 3 bases from V and 3 bases from J, leaving 11 bases between. The CDR3 length is 14 residues. For the CDR3, the DNA is TGTGCCAGCAGTTTCCCACACAGGGACACTGAAGCTTTCTTT. Translation: CASSFPHRDTEAFF.

V and J are TRBV7-2 and TRBJ2-7; D is unclear. V was pared by 1 base and J by 6 bases, with 10 bases between. The CDR3 runs 13 residues. The germline V gene has CDR1 SGHTA and CDR2 FQGNSA. The CDR3 DNA reads TGTGCCAGCAGCTTAGTGGGGTGGAGCGAGCAGTACTTC. Its protein product is CASSLVGWSEQYF.

This clonotype was seen a single time. The chain is built from TRBV28 and TRBJ2-5; D is undetermined. Germline V lookup: CDR1 MDHEN, CDR2 SYDVKM. The CDR3 consists of 15 residues. V was shortened by 5 bases and J by 5 bases, with 18 bases between the two germline ends. Written as DNA, the CDR3 is TGTGCCAGCAGTCCCGCCGGCAGTCCCAAGGAGACCCAGTACTTC. Protein: CASSPAGSPKETQYF.

The gene calls are TRBV5-1 and TRBJ2-3, with TRBD2 matching 9 bases. In germline, CDR1 is SGHRS, CDR2 YFSETQ. Trimming cost V 3 bases and J 3 bases; bases outside gene matches: 11. The CDR3 totals 17 residues. CDR3 nucleotides: TGCGCCAGCAGCTCCCCCCGGCGGGAGGGCCTAACAGATACGCAGTATTTT. It is translated as CASSSPRREGLTDTQYF.

This chain uses TRBV5-1 with TRBJ1-4, with D perhaps TRBD1 (5 bases). Trimming left V 1 base short and J 8 bases short, with 12 bases between. This CDR3 is built from 14 residues. The germline V gene has CDR1 SGHRS and CDR2 YFSETQ. Written as DNA, the CDR3 is TGCGCCAGCAGCTTGCTGGCAGGGCAGGAAAAACTGTTTTTT. It is translated as CASSLLAGQEKLFF.

The chain joins TRBV5-1 to TRBJ2-4, with D hard to call. The length of the CDR3 is 16 residues. CDR1 and CDR2 (germline): SGHRS, YFSETQ. The V gene lost 3 bases and the J gene lost 0 bases, with 13 bases spanning the gap. CDR3 nucleotide sequence: TGCGCCAGCAGCTGGAGCCAGGATTTAGCCAAAAACATTCAGTACTTC. It is translated as CASSWSQDLAKNIQYF.

The genes are TRBV6-4 and TRBJ2-1; TRBD2 matches 10 bases. The CDR3 has 15 residues. V was pared by 6 bases and J by 6 bases, with 8 bases of the junction left unmatched. CDR1 and CDR2 from the germline V gene are MRHNA and SNTAGT. CDR3 sequence reads: CASSTRTSGFNEQFF. Here the CDR3 DNA reads TGTGCCAGCAGCACACGGACTAGCGGTTTCAATGAGCAGTTCTTC.

This rearrangement joins TRBV6-5 to TRBJ2-7; D could derive from TRBD1 or TRBD2 (5 bases each). The CDR3 consists of 12 residues. CDR1 and CDR2 (germline): MNHEY, SVGAGI. V lost 5 bases, J lost 7 bases, and 12 bases lay in between. This chain's CDR3 is CASSRDRGEQYF. CDR3 DNA: TGTGCCAGCAGTAGGGACCGAGGGGAGCAGTACTTC.

The V call is TRBV19, the J call TRBJ2-6, with TRBD1 identical over 9 bases. Losses at the gene ends were 10 bases for V and 4 bases for J; bases not matched to a gene: 8. This CDR3 is 15 amino acids long. Germline lookup yields CDR1 LNHDA and CDR2 SQIVND (reference sequence). The CDR3 here is CATSRDRAGANVLTF. CDR3 nucleotides: TGTGCCACGTCCCGGGACAGGGCCGGGGCCAACGTCCTGACTTTC.

V gene TRBV5-1 combines with J gene TRBJ1-2; D is unresolved. Trimming stripped 0 bases from V and 7 bases from J, with 19 bases between. The CDR3 sequence is 16 residues long. From germline, CDR1 is SGHRS and CDR2 YFSETQ. CDR3 loop: CASSLDGDSYSLGYTF. In DNA, the CDR3 is TGCGCCAGCAGCTTGGATGGCGATTCCTATTCCCTTGGCTACACCTTC.

This sequence joins TRBV4-2 and TRBJ2-5, with D possibly TRBD1 on 5 matching bases. This CDR3 has 14 residues. Deletions cut 2 bases from V and 5 bases from J, with 12 bases between. Germline V lookup: CDR1 LGHNA, CDR2 YNFKEQ. DNA for the CDR3: TGTGCCAGCAGCCAACCAGGGTCGATGGAGACCCAGTACTTC. It is translated as CASSQPGSMETQYF.

In nucleotides, the CDR3 is TGTGCCAGCAGCTTAGATCGGGACAGCCCCTATGGCTACACCTTC. Its translation is CASSLDRDSPYGYTF. The rearrangement joins TRBV7-8 to TRBJ1-2; 7 nucleotides agree with TRBD1. The CDR3 is 15 amino acids. CDR1 and CDR2 from the germline V gene are SGHVS and FQNEAQ. The J segment lost 4 bases and the V segment lost 1 base, leaving 6 bases of the junction unmatched.

The chain combines TRBV6-6 with TRBJ1-4; no reliable D call. The germline gives CDR1 MNHNY, CDR2 SVGAGI (reference sequence). Between the trimmed V and J ends, which lost 0 bases and 14 bases, there was a span of 16 bases. The CDR3 extends over 14 amino acids. The CDR3 DNA sequence: TGTGCCAGCAGTTACTCAGAGGAGATCGTGGCTCTGTTTTTT. This codes for CASSYSEEIVALFF.

This sequence joins TRBV6-5 and TRBJ2-5; TRBD2 aligns across 7 bases. This CDR3 has 14 amino acids. Trimming took 6 bases from V and 5 from J; bases not matched to a gene: 9. Germline V gene lookup returns CDR1 MNHEY and CDR2 SVGAGI. The CDR3 sequence is CASSRDAGRETQYF. The CDR3 DNA reads TGTGCCAGCAGCCGGGACGCCGGGAGGGAGACCCAGTACTTC.

This sequence joins TRBV5-1 and TRBJ2-3; maybe TRBD2 (5 bases). The germline V gene encodes CDR1 SGHRS and CDR2 YFSETQ. V lost 2 bases and J lost 5, with 9 bases in between. This CDR3 contains 13 residues. This CDR3 reads CASSLGGQDTQYF. DNA of the CDR3: TGCGCCAGCAGCTTAGGCGGGCAAGATACGCAGTATTTT. Full variable domain (rest looked up from reference TRBV5-1 and TRBJ2-3): KAGVTQTPRYLIKTRGQQVTLSCSPISGHRSVSWYQQTPGQGLQFLFEYFSETQRNKGNFPGRFSGRQFSNSRSEMNVSTLELGDSALYLCASSLGGQDTQYFGPGTRLTVL.

This clonotype was observed once. The DNA of the CDR3 is TGCAGTGCTACCAGCCGGGAAAACATTCAGTACTTC. Encoded protein: CSATSRENIQYF. The genes are TRBV20-1 and TRBJ2-4; no definite D call. Trimming shortened V by 4 bases and J by 5 bases, and 9 bases separated the two germline ends. The CDR3 extends over 12 amino acids. From germline, CDR1 is DFQATT and CDR2 SNEGSKA (reference sequence).

J is TRBJ2-7 and V is TRBV6-2 or TRBV6-3; D is ambiguous. The germline V gene encodes CDR1 MNHEY and CDR2 SVGEGT. The CDR3 totals 15 residues. V lost 5 bases and J lost 9, with 23 bases in between. Written as DNA, the CDR3 is TGTGCCAGCAGTCCTCCCCGGGTCCCATTAACGGGGCAGTACTTC. As protein: CASSPPRVPLTGQYF.

This clonotype was recorded a few times. The V gene is TRBV19, the J gene TRBJ2-7, with D possibly being TRBD1 (8 bases). CDR3 length: 17 residues. Germline assignment: CDR1 LNHDA and CDR2 SQIVND (reference sequence). With 7 bases removed from V and 5 bases from J, the gap between germline ends came to 27 bases. The CDR3 bases are TGTGCCAGTACCAAAAGGGGGGGACGGACAGGGCCCAACGAGCAGTACTTC. It encodes CASTKRGGRTGPNEQYF. Together with reference TRBV19 and TRBJ2-7, the CDR3 gives the full variable domain: DGGITQSPKYLFRKEGQNVTLSCEQNLNHDAMYWYRQDPGQGLRLIYYSQIVNDFQKGDIAEGYSVSREKKESFPLTVTSAQKNPTAFYLCASTKRGGRTGPNEQYFGPGTRLTVT.

This rearrangement joins TRBV30 to TRBJ2-5, with D hard to call. Between the trimmed V and J ends, which lost 2 bases and 2 bases, there was a span of 9 bases. Germline values: CDR1 GTSNPN, CDR2 SVGIG (reference sequence). The length of the CDR3 is 13 residues. The CDR3: CAWSYDNQETQYF. The CDR3 bases are TGTGCCTGGAGTTATGACAATCAAGAGACCCAGTACTTC.

V is TRBV7-9 and J is TRBJ2-7, with D possibly being TRBD1 (5 bases). Trimming left V 6 bases short and J 1 base short, with 16 bases between. This CDR3 region has 15 residues. Germline V gene lookup returns CDR1 SEHNR and CDR2 FQNEAQ (reference sequence). For the CDR3, the DNA is TGTGCCAGCAGTCACGTAGGGGCCCGGTCCTACGAGCAGTACTTC. This sequence encodes CASSHVGARSYEQYF.

The V and J genes are TRBV20-1 and TRBJ2-2; unclear D gene. The V end lost 6 bases, the J end lost 7 bases, and 18 bases lay between the germline ends. The CDR3 spans 14 residues. Germline V gene lookup returns CDR1 DFQATT and CDR2 SNEGSKA (reference sequence). CDR3 coding DNA: TGCAGTGCAGCCCGGATGGGTTCGGGCGGGGAGCTGTTTTTT. It yields the protein CSAARMGSGGELFF.

V usage is TRBV29-1 and J usage is TRBJ2-4, with D perhaps matching TRBD1 (5 bases). The CDR3 is 16 amino acids. Trimming removed 6 bases from V and 0 bases from J, with 18 bases in between. Germline CDR1 reads SQVTM; CDR2 reads ANQGSEA. CDR3 nucleotide sequence: TGCAGCGTCCCCTCCCAGGGATCTCTAGCCAAAAACATTCAGTACTTC. Protein: CSVPSQGSLAKNIQYF.

V and J are TRBV6-5 and TRBJ1-1; D may be TRBD1 (6 bases). The CDR3 spans 15 residues. Germline CDR1 is MNHEY and CDR2 is SVGAGI. The germline V and J ends were trimmed by 2 bases and 1 base, with 11 bases remaining between them. The CDR3 region is CASSYRGGTNTEAFF. The CDR3 DNA reads TGTGCCAGCAGTTACCGAGGGGGGACGAACACTGAAGCTTTCTTT.

V and J are TRBV24-1 and TRBJ2-5; 10 bases align to TRBD2. The germline V gene encodes CDR1 KGHDR and CDR2 SFDVKD. The CDR3 runs 16 residues. V gave up 0 bases and J gave up 4 bases; unmatched junction bases: 4. In DNA, the CDR3 is TGTGCCACCAGTGATTTGTCCCTAGCGGGGGTAGAGACCCAGTACTTC. Translation: CATSDLSLAGVETQYF.

This rearrangement joins TRBV6-2 or TRBV6-3 to TRBJ2-5, with D possibly being TRBD1 (5 bases). V lost 6 bases, J lost 5 bases, and 22 bases lay in between. CDR1 is MNHEY and CDR2 is SVGEGT in the germline V gene. This CDR3 spans 16 amino acids. The CDR3 protein is CASRPGKGWGRETQYF. In DNA, the CDR3 is TGTGCCAGCAGACCCGGCAAGGGCTGGGGCCGGGAGACCCAGTACTTC.

The V gene is TRBV5-1, the J gene TRBJ2-5; a weak D match, TRBD2 (6 bases). This CDR3 contains 16 residues. CDR1 SGHRS and CDR2 YFSETQ come from the germline V gene. Trimming took 8 bases from V and 4 from J, leaving 24 bases between them. The CDR3 region has the DNA TGCGCCAGTTCTTCTTTGGCGGGACCAAAGGGAGAGACCCAGTACTTC. Translating gives CASSSLAGPKGETQYF. Filled out from reference TRBV5-1 and TRBJ2-5, the complete variable domain reads KAGVTQTPRYLIKTRGQQVTLSCSPISGHRSVSWYQQTPGQGLQFLFEYFSETQRNKGNFPGRFSGRQFSNSRSEMNVSTLELGDSALYLCASSSLAGPKGETQYFGPGTRLLVL.

The chain couples TRBV5-6 to TRBJ2-2; D gene ambiguous. The CDR3 is 13 amino acids. Trimming removed 1 base from V and 3 bases from J, with 4 bases in between. CDR1 and CDR2 (germline): SGHDT, YYEEEE. In DNA, the CDR3 is TGTGCCAGCAGCTTGTTCTACACCGGGGAGCTGTTTTTT. Translating gives CASSLFYTGELFF.

This clonotype was picked up one time. The chain recombines TRBV19 with TRBJ2-6, with D unclear. CDR1 is LNHDA and CDR2 is SQIVND in the germline V gene (reference sequence). This CDR3 contains 16 residues. Trimming took 5 bases from V and 0 from J, leaving 11 bases between them. The CDR3 DNA is TGTGCCAGTAGTTCCCAAGGGCGCTCTGGGGCCAACGTCCTGACTTTC. Protein sequence: CASSSQGRSGANVLTF.

As DNA, the CDR3 is TGTGCCAGCACCCTGGGACAGGCGGACACTGAAGCTTTCTTT. This gives the protein CASTLGQADTEAFF. The V call is TRBV2, the J call TRBJ1-1; 8 nucleotides agree with TRBD1. Per germline, CDR1 SNHLY and CDR2 FYNNEI. V trimming: 7 bases; J trimming: 3 bases; junction bases outside the gene matches: 7. CDR3 length equals 14 residues. Together with reference TRBV2 and TRBJ1-1, the CDR3 gives the full variable domain: EPEVTQTPSHQVTQMGQEVILRCVPISNHLYFYWYRQILGQKVEFLVSFYNNEISEKSEIFDDQFSVERPDGSNFTLKIRSTKLEDSAMYFCASTLGQADTEAFFGQGTRLTVV.